The 2 T cell receptor beta chains below all came from one sample that was sequenced in a study of CD8 T cells in ankylosing spondylitis. Via MiXCR, TCRdb re-called the 5' RACE reads, giving one row per CDR3 protein. The sample lists around 230,000 distinct CDR3 sequences, 8% to 9.5% occurring once. Material for sequencing was blood, either unsorted or a sorted T cell fraction (not recorded which). The origin of the receptors is a male donor with ankylosing spondylitis or in good health (not recorded which).

This clonotype was recorded at least ten times. The rearrangement joins TRBV20-1 to TRBJ2-3; D remains ambiguous. V lost 7 bases and J lost 0, with 17 bases in between. Germline V gene data show CDR1 as DFQATT and CDR2 as SNEGSKA (reference sequence). This CDR3 comprises 15 residues. The CDR3 sequence: CSVSTQVPSTDTQYF. The CDR3 DNA reads as TGCAGTGTCTCCACTCAGGTTCCGAGCACAGATACGCAGTATTTT.

The chain couples TRBV13 to TRBJ2-1, with a possible D match to TRBD2 (6 bases). From germline, CDR1 is PRHDT and CDR2 FYEKMQ (reference sequence). V was clipped by 6 bases and J by 10 bases, with 19 bases between them. The CDR3 loop spans 14 amino acids. The CDR3 is CASRSGGQPGEQFF. The CDR3 DNA reads TGTGCCAGCAGATCCGGGGGTCAGCCGGGCGAGCAGTTCTTC.